Listed here are 12 T cell receptor beta chains from one sample, sequenced in a study of T cell responses to AZD1222 COVID-19 vaccine. The repertoire was sequenced with immunoSEQ multiplex PCR; TCRdb's copy has only in-frame clones and lacks some. The sample consists of around 95,000 clones, around 87% of them appearing once. The specimen comprised peripheral blood, sampled on day 0 of AZD1222 vaccination. The source of these receptors is an adult in good health.

The rearrangement joins TRBV9 to TRBJ1-2; D gene uncertain. V was shortened by 0 bases and J by 6 bases, with 12 bases between the two germline ends. CDR3 length: 14 amino acids. Germline V gives CDR1 SGDLS, CDR2 YYNGEE. The CDR3: CASSVAAAPNGYTF. The CDR3 DNA is TGTGCCAGCAGCGTAGCTGCGGCTCCCAATGGCTACACCTTC. The whole variable domain, remainder taken from reference TRBV9 and TRBJ1-2, is DSGVTQTPKHLITATGQRVTLRCSPRSGDLSVYWYQQSLDQGLQFLIQYYNGEERAKGNILERFSAQQFPDLHSELNLSSLELGDSALYFCASSVAAAPNGYTFGSGTRLTVV.

The chain combines TRBV7-8 with TRBJ1-3; D is unclear. V was clipped by 0 bases and J by 0 bases, with 6 bases between them. The CDR3 is 15 amino acids. Per germline, CDR1 SGHVS and CDR2 FQNEAQ. This CDR3 reads CASSLASISGNTIYF. Here the CDR3 DNA reads TGTGCCAGCAGCTTAGCGAGCATCTCTGGAAACACCATATATTTT. Variable domain in full (rest from reference TRBV7-8 and TRBJ1-3): GAGVSQSPRYKVAKRGQDVALRCDPISGHVSLFWYQQALGQGPEFLTYFQNEAQLDKSGLPSDRFFAERPEGSVSTLKIQRTQQEDSAVYLCASSLASISGNTIYFGEGSWLTVV.

This rearrangement joins TRBV5-4 to TRBJ2-3; 13 nucleotides match TRBD2. V trimming: 4 bases; J trimming: 3 bases; junction bases outside the gene matches: 11. The V gene's germline CDR1 is SGHNT and CDR2 YYREEE (reference sequence). This CDR3 region has 18 residues. CDR3 in amino acids: CASSPGLAGVTSTDTQYF. The CDR3 nucleotides are TGTGCCAGCAGCCCCGGACTAGCGGGAGTTACGTCGACAGATACGCAGTATTTT.

With regard to this clone: At one end, the junction sequence differs from germline, possibly due to a read error. The rearrangement uses TRBV2 and TRBJ2-5; D possibly corresponds to TRBD1 (8 bases). CDR3 length equals 19 residues. Germline loops: CDR1 SNHLY, CDR2 FYNNEI. The CDR3 region has the DNA TGTGCCAGCTTTTGGGGATTACAGGGGGGGGGCCCCTTCCAAAAGACCCAGTACTTC. This codes for CASFWGLQGGGPFQKTQYF. Variable domain in full (rest from reference TRBV2 and TRBJ2-5): EPEVTQTPSHQVTQMGQEVILRCVPISNHLYFYWYRQILGQKVEFLVSFYNNEISEKSEIFDDQFSVERPDGSNFTLKIRSTKLEDSAMYFCASFWGLQGGGPFQKTQYFGPGTRLLVL.

Only one count was recorded for this clone. The gene calls are TRBV7-9 and TRBJ1-2, with D perhaps matching TRBD1 (6 bases). V gave up 5 bases and J gave up 5 bases, with 9 bases separating them. The CDR3 runs 12 residues. Looked up from germline, CDR1 is SEHNR and CDR2 is FQNEAQ (reference sequence). CDR3 sequence reads: CASSTGQYGYTF. In nucleotides, the CDR3 is TGTGCCAGCAGCACTGGACAGTATGGCTACACCTTC. The full variable domain, rest sourced from reference TRBV7-9 and TRBJ1-2, is DTGVSQNPRHKITKRGQNVTFRCDPISEHNRLYWYRQTLGQGPEFLTYFQNEAQLEKSRLLSDRFSAERPKGSFSTLEIQRTEQGDSAMYLCASSTGQYGYTFGSGTRLTVV.

The chain combines TRBV5-1 with TRBJ2-5; unclear D gene. The CDR3 covers 13 residues. Germline values: CDR1 SGHRS, CDR2 YFSETQ. V lost 0 bases and J 3 bases, leaving 6 bases between the germline ends. In nucleotides, the CDR3 is TGCGCCAGCAGCTTGGTTGGAGAAGAGACCCAGTACTTC. This gives the protein CASSLVGEETQYF.

V gene TRBV5-8 combines with J gene TRBJ1-2; 7 nucleotides match TRBD1. Looked up from germline, CDR1 is SGHTS and CDR2 is YDEGEE. With 5 bases clipped from V and 4 bases from J, the junction kept 14 bases outside the gene matches. This CDR3 has 16 amino acids. CDR3 protein: CASSTEWDSAIYGYTF. Here the CDR3 DNA reads TGTGCCAGCAGTACGGAGTGGGACAGTGCGATCTATGGCTACACCTTC.

This sequence joins TRBV13 and TRBJ1-1; D is perhaps TRBD1 (5 bases). In germline, CDR1 is PRHDT, CDR2 FYEKMQ (reference sequence). The CDR3 contains 16 residues. The V and J ends lost 2 bases and 4 bases respectively, with 17 bases between them. CDR3 amino acids: CASSLSVREGGTEAFF. The DNA of the CDR3 is TGTGCCAGCAGCTTATCTGTCAGGGAGGGCGGCACTGAAGCTTTCTTT.

The chain couples TRBV28 to TRBJ1-3; 8 bases are a match to TRBD1. V gave up 7 bases and J gave up 3 bases; unmatched junction bases: 11. The germline V gene encodes CDR1 MDHEN and CDR2 SYDVKM. The CDR3 has 16 amino acids. CDR3 in DNA: TGTGCCAGCATTGACACATTCAGGGGGCTTGGAAACACCATATATTTT. Amino acids: CASIDTFRGLGNTIYF.

This clone was counted a few times. The chain has TRBV28 and TRBJ2-2; tentative D call: TRBD1 (6 bases). The CDR3 covers 15 residues. CDR1 and CDR2 from the germline V gene are MDHEN and SYDVKM. The V end lost 3 bases, the J end lost 1 base, and 9 bases lay between the germline ends. The CDR3 DNA reads TGTGCCAGCAGTTTTCGGACAGAGAACACCGGGGAGCTGTTTTTT. Residues: CASSFRTENTGELFF.

Here the CDR3 reads CASSLDRHNEKLFF. Here the CDR3 DNA reads TGTGCCAGCAGCCTGGACAGGCATAATGAAAAACTGTTTTTT. The rearrangement uses TRBV7-2 and TRBJ1-4, with 7 bases lining up with TRBD1. V gave up 5 bases and J gave up 4 bases; unmatched junction bases: 4. Per germline, CDR1 SGHTA and CDR2 FQGNSA. This CDR3 region has 14 residues.

This chain uses TRBV19 with TRBJ1-1; D might be TRBD1 (6 bases). Germline V CDR1 and CDR2: LNHDA, SQIVND (reference sequence). V was trimmed by 4 bases and J by 9 bases, leaving 15 bases between them. This CDR3 has 13 amino acids. This CDR3 reads CASSSQQGWKAFF. CDR3 nucleotide sequence: TGTGCCAGTAGTAGTCAACAGGGATGGAAAGCTTTCTTT.